Presented here are 4 T cell receptor beta chains from one specimen sequenced in a study of T cells expressing NK-cell markers. Using the 5' RACE reads, TCRdb records one entry per CDR3 protein without DNA. The sample totals about 450,000 distinct CDR3 sequences; its top ten clones hold approximately 6.8%. Sequencing was done on a sample of blood T cells: a sorted CD56 or NKG2C T cell subset, CD4+ or CD8+ T cells, or bulk PBMC T cells (not recorded which). These receptors came from a woman aged 18 to 75 in good health.

J is TRBJ2-3 and V is TRBV5-1; the D call of TRBD1 rests on TCRdb alone, since no DNA is present to check it. This CDR3 comprises 14 residues. CDR1 and CDR2 (germline): SGHRS, YFSETQ. CDR3 sequence: CASSLVAGGDTQYF. The full variable domain, its missing parts supplied by reference TRBV5-1 and TRBJ2-3, is KAGVTQTPRYLIKTRGQQVTLSCSPISGHRSVSWYQQTPGQGLQFLFEYFSETQRNKGNFPGRFSGRQFSNSRSEMNVSTLELGDSALYLCASSLVAGGDTQYFGPGTRLTVL.

The V gene is TRBV9, the J gene TRBJ2-1; with no DNA, the TCRdb D assignment of TRBD1 cannot be verified. Per germline, CDR1 SGDLS and CDR2 YYNGEE. This CDR3 has 15 amino acids. CDR3 sequence reads: CASSPAGFPLEKQFF.

This sequence joins TRBV25-1 and TRBJ2-1. The CDR3 is 14 amino acids. Germline lookup yields CDR1 MGHDK and CDR2 SYGVNS. The CDR3 loop reads CASSDGATYNEQFF.

The chain employs TRBV4-2 and TRBJ2-3; with no DNA, the TCRdb D assignment of TRBD1 cannot be verified. Germline CDR1 LGHNA, CDR2 YNFKEQ. This CDR3 comprises 15 residues. The CDR3 sequence is CASSQDSGGGDTQYF.